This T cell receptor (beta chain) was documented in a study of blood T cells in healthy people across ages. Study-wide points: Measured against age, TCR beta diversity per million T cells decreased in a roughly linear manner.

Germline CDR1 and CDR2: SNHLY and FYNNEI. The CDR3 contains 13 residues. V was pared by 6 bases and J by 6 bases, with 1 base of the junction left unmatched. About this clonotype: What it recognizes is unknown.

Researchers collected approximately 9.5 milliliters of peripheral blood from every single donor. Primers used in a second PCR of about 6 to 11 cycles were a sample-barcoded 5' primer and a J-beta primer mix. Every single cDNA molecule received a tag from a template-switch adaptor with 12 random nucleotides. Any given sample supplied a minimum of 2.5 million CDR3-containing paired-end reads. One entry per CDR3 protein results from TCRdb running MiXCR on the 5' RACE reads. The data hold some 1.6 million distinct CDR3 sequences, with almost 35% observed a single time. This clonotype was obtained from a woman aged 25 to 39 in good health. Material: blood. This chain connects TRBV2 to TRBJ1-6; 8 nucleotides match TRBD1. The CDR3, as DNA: TGTGCCAGCAGGCAGGGGGCTAATTCACCCCTCCACTTT. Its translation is CASRQGANSPLHF. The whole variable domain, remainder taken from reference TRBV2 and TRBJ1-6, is EPEVTQTPSHQVTQMGQEVILRCVPISNHLYFYWYRQILGQKVEFLVSFYNNEISEKSEIFDDQFSVERPDGSNFTLKIRSTKLEDSAMYFCASRQGANSPLHFGNGTRLTVT.